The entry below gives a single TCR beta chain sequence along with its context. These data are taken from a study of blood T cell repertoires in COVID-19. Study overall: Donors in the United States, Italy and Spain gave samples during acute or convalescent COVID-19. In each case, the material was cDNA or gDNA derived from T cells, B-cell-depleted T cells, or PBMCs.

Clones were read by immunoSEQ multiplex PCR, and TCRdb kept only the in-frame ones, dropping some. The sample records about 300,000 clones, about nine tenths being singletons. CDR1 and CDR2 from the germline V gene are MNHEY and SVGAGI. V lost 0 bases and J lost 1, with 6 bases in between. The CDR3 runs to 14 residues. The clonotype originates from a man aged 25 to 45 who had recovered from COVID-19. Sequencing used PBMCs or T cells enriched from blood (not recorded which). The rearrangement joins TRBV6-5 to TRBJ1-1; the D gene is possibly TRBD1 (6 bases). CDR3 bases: TGTGCCAGCAGTTACTCACAGGGGAACACTGAAGCTTTCTTT. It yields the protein CASSYSQGNTEAFF.